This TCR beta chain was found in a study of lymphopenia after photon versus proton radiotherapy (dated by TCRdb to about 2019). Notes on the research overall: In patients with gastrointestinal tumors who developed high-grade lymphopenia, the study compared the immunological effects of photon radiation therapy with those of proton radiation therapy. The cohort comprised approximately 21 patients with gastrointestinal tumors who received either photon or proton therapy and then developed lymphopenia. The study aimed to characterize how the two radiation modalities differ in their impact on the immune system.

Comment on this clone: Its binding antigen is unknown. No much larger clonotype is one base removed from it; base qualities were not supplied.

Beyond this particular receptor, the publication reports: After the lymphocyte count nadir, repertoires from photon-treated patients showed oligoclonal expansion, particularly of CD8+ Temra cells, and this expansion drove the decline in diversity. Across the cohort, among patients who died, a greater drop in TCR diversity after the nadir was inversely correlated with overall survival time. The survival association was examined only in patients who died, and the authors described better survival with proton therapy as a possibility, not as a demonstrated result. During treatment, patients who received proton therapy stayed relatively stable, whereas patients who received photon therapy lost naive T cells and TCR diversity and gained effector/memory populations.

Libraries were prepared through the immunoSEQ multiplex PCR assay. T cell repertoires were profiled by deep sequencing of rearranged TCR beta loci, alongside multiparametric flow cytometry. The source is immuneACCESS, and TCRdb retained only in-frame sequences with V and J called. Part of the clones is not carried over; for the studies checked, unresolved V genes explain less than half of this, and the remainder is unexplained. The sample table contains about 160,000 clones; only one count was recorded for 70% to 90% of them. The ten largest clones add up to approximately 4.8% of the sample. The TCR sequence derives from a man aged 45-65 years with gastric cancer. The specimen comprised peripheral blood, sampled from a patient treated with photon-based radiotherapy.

The DNA sequence is TGTGCCACCAGCAGCGACAGTAAACTGTTTTTT. This gives the protein CATSSDSKLFF. The receptor chain draws on TRBV15 and TRBJ1-4; TRBD1 is a possible D gene, resting on 5 matching bases. The germline V gene (reference sequence) provides CDR1 LNHNV and CDR2 YYDKDF. There are 11 amino acids in the CDR3, from cysteine to phenylalanine inclusive. The kept DNA is CDR3 alone, 33 bases in frame from the first base. V loses 3 bases of germline sequence and J loses 11 bases, and the interval between the two ends is 7 bases.